This TCR beta chain emerged from a study of cytomegalovirus exposure and HLA in healthy donors. Points from the study as a whole: Later findings reportedly placed an Asian-associated ancestry cluster below the roughly 700-donor mean for N-insertions.

Worth noting for this clone: Antigen unknown.

Deletions cut 5 bases from V and 1 base from J, with 14 bases between. The length of the CDR3 is 15 residues. The germline V gene has CDR1 LNHDA and CDR2 SQIVND (reference sequence). 60 Vbeta and 13 Jbeta primers were used in PCR. Repertoires were generated with immunoSEQ multiplex PCR, while TCRdb's copy carries only in-frame clones and drops some. The table has roughly 140,000 clones, around 75% seen once. The receptor's source is a man between 60 and 75 years old in good health and CMV-seronegative. What was sequenced was PBMCs. The chain employs TRBV19 and TRBJ2-5, with D uncertain. The CDR3 DNA reads TGTGCCAGTAGTTTATCCAGAAATCTCCAAGAGACCCAGTACTTC. Amino acid sequence: CASSLSRNLQETQYF.